One sample yielded the 9 T cell receptor beta chains listed below, sequenced in a study of blood T cell repertoires in COVID-19. Measured with immunoSEQ multiplex PCR; TCRdb has only the in-frame clones, and not every one. The sample records around 260,000 clones, approximately 84% being singletons. The sequencing input was peripheral blood. The source is a person in their 70s with COVID-19, enrolled during active disease.

CDR3 sequence: CASSLGGGLNYGYTF. The CDR3 bases are TGTGCCAGCAGCTTGGGCGGGGGTCTCAACTATGGCTACACCTTC. The chain couples TRBV5-6 to TRBJ1-2, with D perhaps matching TRBD1 (5 bases). Trimming pared 0 bases from V and 2 bases from J, leaving 11 bases between. The CDR3 is 15 residues long. CDR1 is SGHDT, CDR2 YYEEEE, per germline.

This chain connects TRBV6-1 to TRBJ2-3, with TRBD1 as a possible D gene (6 bases). This CDR3 spans 16 amino acids. Trimming left V 3 bases short and J 0 bases short, with 13 bases between. Germline loops: CDR1 MNHNS, CDR2 SASEGT. CDR3 in amino acids: CASSELRGSSTDTQYF. The CDR3, as DNA: TGTGCCAGCAGTGAGTTGAGGGGGAGTAGCACAGATACGCAGTATTTT.

J is TRBJ2-2 and V is TRBV7-3; 9 nucleotides match TRBD2. V was clipped by 5 bases and J by 6 bases; unmatched bases: 4. The CDR3 contains 14 residues. The germline gives CDR1 SGHTA, CDR2 FQGTGA. The CDR3 DNA reads TGTGCCAGCAGCGCTAGCGGGATACCCGGGGAGCTGTTTTTT. This codes for CASSASGIPGELFF. The full variable domain, its missing parts supplied by reference TRBV7-3 and TRBJ2-2, is GAGVSQTPSNKVTEKGKYVELRCDPISGHTALYWYRQSLGQGPEFLIYFQGTGAADDSGLPNDRFFAVRPEGSVSTLKIQRTERGDSAVYLCASSASGIPGELFFGEGSRLTVL.

This chain connects TRBV5-1 to TRBJ1-1; weak D call: TRBD1 (6 bases). The ends were cut back, 3 bases at V and 3 bases at J, with 18 bases in the middle. This CDR3 region has 16 residues. Germline-derived CDR1 and CDR2 are SGHRS and YFSETQ. CDR3 loop: CASSSGVAHGDTEAFF. CDR3 sequence (DNA): TGCGCCAGCAGCTCAGGGGTGGCCCACGGGGACACTGAAGCTTTCTTT.

The chain links TRBV19 to TRBJ1-1; no firm D call. Trimming stripped 6 bases from V and 3 bases from J, with 11 bases between. The CDR3 spans 13 residues. CDR1 and CDR2 from the germline V gene are LNHDA and SQIVND (reference sequence). The CDR3 region is CASSVSVDTEAFF. DNA of the CDR3: TGTGCCAGTAGCGTTTCGGTGGACACTGAAGCTTTCTTT. The entire variable domain, with the rest obtained from reference TRBV19 and TRBJ1-1, is as follows: DGGITQSPKYLFRKEGQNVTLSCEQNLNHDAMYWYRQDPGQGLRLIYYSQIVNDFQKGDIAEGYSVSREKKESFPLTVTSAQKNPTAFYLCASSVSVDTEAFFGQGTRLTVV.

This clone appeared a few times. V is TRBV5-4 and J is TRBJ1-1, with 9 bases matching TRBD1. CDR3 length equals 18 residues. Per germline, CDR1 SGHNT and CDR2 YYREEE (reference sequence). J lost 0 bases, V lost 4 bases, and 13 bases had no gene match. This CDR3 reads CASSRGQGLVGVNTEAFF. For the CDR3, the DNA is TGTGCCAGCAGCAGGGGACAGGGTCTGGTTGGTGTGAACACTGAAGCTTTCTTT.

The chain joins TRBV6-4 to TRBJ1-6; no clear D gene. Germline values: CDR1 MRHNA, CDR2 SNTAGT. CDR3 length equals 15 residues. Between the trimmed V and J ends, which lost 5 bases and 3 bases, there was a span of 11 bases. The CDR3 sequence: CASSQEHNYNSPLHF. Written as DNA, the CDR3 is TGTGCCAGCAGTCAGGAACATAACTATAATTCACCCCTCCACTTT.

The J gene is TRBJ2-7, the V gene TRBV11-2; 11 bases line up with TRBD2. Unmatched junction bases numbered 7, after V lost 2 bases and J lost 4 bases. Germline V gives CDR1 SGHAT, CDR2 FQNNGV. The CDR3 consists of 16 residues. The CDR3 region has the DNA TGTGCCAGCAGCTTATCTCTAGCGGGAGGAGCGTACGAGCAGTACTTC. This sequence encodes CASSLSLAGGAYEQYF.

This clone was found many times. This chain uses TRBV28 with TRBJ1-1; possibly TRBD1 for D (6 bases). This CDR3 has 13 residues. Germline V gene lookup returns CDR1 MDHEN and CDR2 SYDVKM. The CDR3 here is CATLTRDTLRAFF. The CDR3 nucleotides read TGTGCTACACTCACCCGGGACACCCTACGAGCTTTCTTT.